These T cell receptor beta chains were read from a single sample in a study of beta chain features in type 1 diabetes. Produced via immunoSEQ multiplex PCR; TCRdb's table is partial and in-frame only. The sample carries almost 250,000 clones, roughly 14% recorded once. Sequencing was carried out using naive CD4+ T cells from blood. These receptors originate from a middle-aged woman in good health. Each CDR3 is given with its conserved first and last residue. The D gene is left open where the match is weak. Expanded clones are given a class, and other clones once, few, many or no size at all.

d_gene	abundance	v_gene	j_gene	CDR3nt	CDR3aa
-	few	TRBV27	TRBJ1-2	TGTGCCAGCAGTTTCTTACAGGCTAACTATGGCTACACCTTC	CASSFLQANYGYTF
TRBD2	few	TRBV5-1	TRBJ2-7	TGCGCCAGCAGCTTGGCAAGCGGGACGAGCTCCTACGAGCAGTACTTC	CASSLASGTSSYEQYF
-	-	TRBV2	TRBJ2-5	TGTGCCAGCAGAGCGGAGCTACAAGAGACCCAGTACTTC	CASRAELQETQYF
TRBD2	few	TRBV18	TRBJ2-5	TGTGCCAGCTCGATCAACGGGGGGTACCAAGAGACCCAGTACTTC	CASSINGGYQETQYF
-	once	TRBV21-1	TRBJ2-2	TGTGCCAGCAGCACCCCCGGACAGGGGACCGGGGAGCTGTTTTTT	CASSTPGQGTGELFF
-	few	TRBV6-4	TRBJ1-6	TGTGCCAGCAGTTCCAGGGCCTCCTATAATTCACCCCTCCACTTT	CASSSRASYNSPLHF
-	-	TRBV5-1	TRBJ1-1	TGCGCCAGCAGCTTGGCCGACAGTGTCACTGAAGCTTTCTTT	CASSLADSVTEAFF
TRBD2	-	TRBV7-2	TRBJ2-2	TGTGCCAGCGCTTCGGGGGGCACCGGGGAGCTGTTTTTT	CASASGGTGELFF
-	once	TRBV18	TRBJ1-6	TGTGCCAGCTCACCTAATAGAGATTCACCCCTCCACTTT	CASSPNRDSPLHF
-	few	TRBV9	TRBJ2-2	TGTGCCAGCAGCGTTGTCGGGGGAGGCACCGGGGAGCTGTTTTTT	CASSVVGGGTGELFF
TRBD2	few	TRBV5-6	TRBJ2-5	TGTGCCAGCAGCTTGGATTGGTCGGGAGGTGAGACCCAGTACTTC	CASSLDWSGGETQYF
TRBD1	-	TRBV10-1	TRBJ1-2	TGCGCCAGCAGTCCAGACAGGGCGCATGGCTACACCTTC	CASSPDRAHGYTF
-	-	TRBV7-2	TRBJ2-5	TGTGCCAGCAGCTACTCCGGGTTAAGGGAGACCCAGTACTTC	CASSYSGLRETQYF